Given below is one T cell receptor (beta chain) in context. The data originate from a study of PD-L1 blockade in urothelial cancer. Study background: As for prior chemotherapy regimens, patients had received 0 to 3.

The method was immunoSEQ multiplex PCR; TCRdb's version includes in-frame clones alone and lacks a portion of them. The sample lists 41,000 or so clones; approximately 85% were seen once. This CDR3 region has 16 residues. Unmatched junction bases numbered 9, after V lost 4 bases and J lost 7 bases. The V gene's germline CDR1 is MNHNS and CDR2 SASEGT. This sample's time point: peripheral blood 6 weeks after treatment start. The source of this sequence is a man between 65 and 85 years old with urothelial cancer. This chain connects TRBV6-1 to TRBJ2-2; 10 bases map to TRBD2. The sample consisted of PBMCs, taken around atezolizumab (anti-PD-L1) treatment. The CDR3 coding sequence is TGTGCCAGCAGTGGGGAGCGGGAGGGCCAGGGCGGGGAGCTGTTTTTT. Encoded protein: CASSGEREGQGGELFF.